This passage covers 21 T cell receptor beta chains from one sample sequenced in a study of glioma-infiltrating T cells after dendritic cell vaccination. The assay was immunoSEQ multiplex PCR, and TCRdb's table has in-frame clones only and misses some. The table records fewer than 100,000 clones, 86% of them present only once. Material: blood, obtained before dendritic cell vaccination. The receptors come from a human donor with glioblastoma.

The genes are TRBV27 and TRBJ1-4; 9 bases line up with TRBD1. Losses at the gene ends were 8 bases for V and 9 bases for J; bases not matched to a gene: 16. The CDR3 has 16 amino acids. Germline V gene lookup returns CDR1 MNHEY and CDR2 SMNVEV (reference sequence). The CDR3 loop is CASAFLAGQGMKKLFF. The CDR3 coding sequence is TGTGCCAGCGCTTTTCTTGCGGGACAGGGTATGAAAAAACTGTTTTTT. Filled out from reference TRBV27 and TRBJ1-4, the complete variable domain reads EAQVTQNPRYLITVTGKKLTVTCSQNMNHEYMSWYRQDPGLGLRQIYYSMNVEVTDKGDVPEGYKVSRKEKRNFPLILESPSPNQTSLYFCASAFLAGQGMKKLFFGSGTQLSVL.

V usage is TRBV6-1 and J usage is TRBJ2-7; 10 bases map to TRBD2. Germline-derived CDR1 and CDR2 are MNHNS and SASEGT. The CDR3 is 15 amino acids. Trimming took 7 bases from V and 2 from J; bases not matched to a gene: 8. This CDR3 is CASILLAGSTYEQYF. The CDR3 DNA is TGTGCCAGCATCTTACTAGCGGGATCGACCTACGAGCAGTACTTC.

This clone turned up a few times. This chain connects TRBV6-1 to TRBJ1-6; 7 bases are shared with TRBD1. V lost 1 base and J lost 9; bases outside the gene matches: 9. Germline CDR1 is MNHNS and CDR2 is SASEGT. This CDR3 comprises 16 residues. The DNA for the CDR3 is TGTGCCAGCAGTGAAGATATCGACAGGGTAACTTCACCCCTCCACTTT. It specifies CASSEDIDRVTSPLHF.

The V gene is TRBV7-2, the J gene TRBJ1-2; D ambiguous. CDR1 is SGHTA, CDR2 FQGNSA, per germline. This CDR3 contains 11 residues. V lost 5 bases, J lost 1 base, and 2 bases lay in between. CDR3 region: CASSLNYGYTF. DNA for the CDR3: TGTGCCAGCAGCCTTAACTATGGCTACACCTTC.

The CDR3 DNA reads TGTGCCAGCAAAACAGGGGGTCCCACAGATACGCAGTATTTT. Encoded protein: CASKTGGPTDTQYF. V gene TRBV2 combines with J gene TRBJ2-3, with TRBD1 matching over 8 bases. Trimming took 7 bases from V and 2 from J; bases not matched to a gene: 5. CDR3 size: 14 residues. Germline CDR1 reads SNHLY; CDR2 reads FYNNEI.

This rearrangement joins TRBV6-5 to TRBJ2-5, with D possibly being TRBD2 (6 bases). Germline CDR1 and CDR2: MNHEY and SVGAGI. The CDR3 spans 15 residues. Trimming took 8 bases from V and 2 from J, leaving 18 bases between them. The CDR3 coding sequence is TGTGCCAGCGGACGGGGGAGACGGGGGCAAGAGACCCAGTACTTC. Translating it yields CASGRGRRGQETQYF.

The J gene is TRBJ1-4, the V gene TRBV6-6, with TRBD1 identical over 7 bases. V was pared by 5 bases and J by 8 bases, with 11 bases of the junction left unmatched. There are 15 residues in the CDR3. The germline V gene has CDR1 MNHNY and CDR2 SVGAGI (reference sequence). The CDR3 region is CASSLHSTGQEKLFF. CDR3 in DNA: TGTGCCAGCAGTCTCCATTCGACAGGGCAGGAAAAACTGTTTTTT.

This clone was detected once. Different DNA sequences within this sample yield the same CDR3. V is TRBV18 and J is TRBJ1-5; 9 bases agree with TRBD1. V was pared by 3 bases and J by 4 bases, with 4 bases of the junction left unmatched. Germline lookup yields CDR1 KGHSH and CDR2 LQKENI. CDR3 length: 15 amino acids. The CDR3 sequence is CASSPDRGGNQPQHF. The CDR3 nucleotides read TGTGCCAGCTCACCGGACAGGGGAGGAAATCAGCCCCAGCATTTT. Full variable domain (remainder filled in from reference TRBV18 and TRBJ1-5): NAGVMQNPRHLVRRRGQEARLRCSPMKGHSHVYWYRQLPEEGLKFMVYLQKENIIDESGMPKERFSAEFPKEGPSILRIQQVVRGDSAAYFCASSPDRGGNQPQHFGDGTRLSIL.

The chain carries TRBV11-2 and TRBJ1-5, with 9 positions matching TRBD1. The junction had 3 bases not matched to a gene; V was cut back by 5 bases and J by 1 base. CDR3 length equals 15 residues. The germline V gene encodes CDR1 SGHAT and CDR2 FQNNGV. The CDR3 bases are TGTGCCAGCAGCAGAGGACAGGGGAGCAATCAGCCCCAGCATTTT. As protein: CASSRGQGSNQPQHF.

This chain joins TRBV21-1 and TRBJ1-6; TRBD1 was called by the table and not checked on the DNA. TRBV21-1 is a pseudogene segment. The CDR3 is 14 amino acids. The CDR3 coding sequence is TGTGAATGGACAGGAGCCTCCTATAATTCACCCCTCCACTTT. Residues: CEWTGASYNSPLHF.

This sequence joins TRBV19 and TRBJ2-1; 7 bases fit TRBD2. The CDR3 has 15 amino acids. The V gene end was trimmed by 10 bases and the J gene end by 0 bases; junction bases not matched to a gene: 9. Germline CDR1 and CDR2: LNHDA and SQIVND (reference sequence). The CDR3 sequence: CATEVAGISYNEQFF. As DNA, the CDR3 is TGTGCCACCGAGGTAGCGGGTATCTCCTACAATGAGCAGTTCTTC.

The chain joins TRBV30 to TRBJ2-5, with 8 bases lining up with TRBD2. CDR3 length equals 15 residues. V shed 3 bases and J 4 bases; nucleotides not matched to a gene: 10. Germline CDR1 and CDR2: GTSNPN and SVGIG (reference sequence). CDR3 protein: CAWSRPAGGGETQYF. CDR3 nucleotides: TGTGCCTGGAGCCGACCGGCGGGAGGAGGAGAGACCCAGTACTTC.

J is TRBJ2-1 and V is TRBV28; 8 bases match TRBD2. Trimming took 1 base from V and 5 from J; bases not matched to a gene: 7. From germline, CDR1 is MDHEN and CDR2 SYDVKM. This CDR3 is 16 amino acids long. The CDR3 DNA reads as TGTGCCAGCAGTTTATCCGGACTAGCCGTCCACAATGAGCAGTTCTTC. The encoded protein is CASSLSGLAVHNEQFF.

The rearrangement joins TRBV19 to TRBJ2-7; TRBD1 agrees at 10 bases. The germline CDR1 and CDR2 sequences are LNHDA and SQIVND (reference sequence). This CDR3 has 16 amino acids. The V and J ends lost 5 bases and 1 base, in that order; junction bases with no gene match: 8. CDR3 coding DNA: TGTGCCAGTAGTTTAGGGACAGGGGAACGGTCCTACGAGCAGTACTTC. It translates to CASSLGTGERSYEQYF.

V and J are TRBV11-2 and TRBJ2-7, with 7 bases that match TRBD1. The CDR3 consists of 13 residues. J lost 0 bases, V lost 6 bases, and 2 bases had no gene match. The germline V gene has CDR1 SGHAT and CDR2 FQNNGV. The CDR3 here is CASRDRSSYEQYF. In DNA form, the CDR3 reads TGTGCCAGCAGGGACAGGAGCTCCTACGAGCAGTACTTC.

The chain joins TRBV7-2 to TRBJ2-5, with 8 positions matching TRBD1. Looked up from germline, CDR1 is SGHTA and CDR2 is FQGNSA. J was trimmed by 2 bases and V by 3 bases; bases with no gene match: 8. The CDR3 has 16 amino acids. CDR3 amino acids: CASSLGPRQGQETQYF. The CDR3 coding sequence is TGTGCCAGCAGCTTGGGCCCTAGACAGGGGCAAGAGACCCAGTACTTC.

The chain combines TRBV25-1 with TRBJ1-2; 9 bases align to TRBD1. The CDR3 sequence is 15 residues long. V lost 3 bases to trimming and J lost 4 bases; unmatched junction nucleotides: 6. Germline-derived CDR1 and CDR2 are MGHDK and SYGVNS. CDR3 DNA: TGTGCCAGCAGTGACTGGACAGGGGAGTTCTATGGCTACACCTTC. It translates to CASSDWTGEFYGYTF.

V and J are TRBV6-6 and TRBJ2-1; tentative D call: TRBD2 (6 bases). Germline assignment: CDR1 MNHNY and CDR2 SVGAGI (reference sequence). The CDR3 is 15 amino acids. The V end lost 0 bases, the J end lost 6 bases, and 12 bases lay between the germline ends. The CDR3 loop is CASSYSAGSPNEQFF. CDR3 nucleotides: TGTGCCAGCAGTTACTCGGCCGGGAGTCCCAATGAGCAGTTCTTC.

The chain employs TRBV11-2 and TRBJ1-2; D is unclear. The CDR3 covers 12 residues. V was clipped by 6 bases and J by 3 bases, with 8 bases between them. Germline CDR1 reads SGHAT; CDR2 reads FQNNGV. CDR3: CASSPGYYGYTF. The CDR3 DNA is TGTGCCAGCAGTCCGGGATACTATGGCTACACCTTC.

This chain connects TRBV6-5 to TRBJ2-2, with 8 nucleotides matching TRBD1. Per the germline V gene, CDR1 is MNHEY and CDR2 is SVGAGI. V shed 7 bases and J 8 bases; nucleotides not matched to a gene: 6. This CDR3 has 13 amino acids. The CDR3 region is CASTTGVWGELFF. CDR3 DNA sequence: TGTGCCAGCACGACAGGGGTGTGGGGGGAGCTGTTTTTT.

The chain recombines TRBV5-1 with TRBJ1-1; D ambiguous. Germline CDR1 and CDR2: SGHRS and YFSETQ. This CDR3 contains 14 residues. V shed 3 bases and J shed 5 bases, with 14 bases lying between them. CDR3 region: CASSWPLAGTEAFF. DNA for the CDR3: TGCGCCAGCAGCTGGCCTCTTGCGGGGACTGAAGCTTTCTTT.